This is a list of T cell receptor beta chains from one sample in a study of T cell repertoires in cytomegalovirus infection. Via MiXCR, TCRdb re-called the reads, giving one row per CDR3 protein. The profile shows under 95,000 distinct CDR3 sequences, 45% to 50% of them singletons. These receptors have no known antigen. The sample was CD8+ T cells from cultured PBMCs, taken from culture after CMV antigen stimulation. Receptor source: a human donor in good health (CMV status not recorded). Some clones in this sample may be carry-over from other donors' samples. Both conserved end residues are part of each CDR3. Fields, in order: CDR3 DNA, CDR3 protein, D gene, clone size, V gene, J gene, CDR3 length. D genes are given only for firm matches. Expanded clones get a size class; other rows say once, few or many, or leave the size out.

TGTGCCAGCAGAGACAGTAGCTCCTACAATGAGCAGTTCTTC	CASRDSSSYNEQFF	-	-	TRBV6-6	TRBJ2-1	14
TGTGCCAGCAGTGAAGCTTCCCAGGGTCGGCTCTATGGCTACACCTTC	CASSEASQGRLYGYTF	-	-	TRBV2	TRBJ1-2	16
TGTGCCAGCAGTGGTTCCCCCCGGGGGCTTGACACTGAAGCTTTCTTT	CASSGSPRGLDTEAFF	-	-	TRBV6-6	TRBJ1-1	16
TGCGCCAGCAGCTCAACGCCCGGATCCACCCCCCGCAGGAACACTGAAGCTTTCTTT	CASSSTPGSTPRRNTEAFF	-	-	TRBV5-1	TRBJ1-1	19
TGTGCCAGCCTGCCGAGGGAAAGGACCGGGGAGCTGTTTTTT	CASLPRERTGELFF	-	-	TRBV12-3/TRBV12-4	TRBJ2-2	14
TGCGCCAGCAGCCAAGTGTTTATAGCGGGAGGGCCCCCCTACAATGAGCAGTTCTTC	CASSQVFIAGGPPYNEQFF	TRBD2	-	TRBV4-1	TRBJ2-1	19
TGTGCCAGCAGCCCCCGGGACAGGGGCGAAAAACTGTTTTTT	CASSPRDRGEKLFF	TRBD1	-	TRBV11-1	TRBJ1-4	14
TGTGCCAGCACCCGTCCCCGGGACTCTCGGGCCTACGAGCAGTACTTC	CASTRPRDSRAYEQYF	-	few	TRBV28	TRBJ2-7	16
TGTGCCAGCAGTTACTCTTTCCTCGCGAACACCGGGGAGCTGTTTTTT	CASSYSFLANTGELFF	-	few	TRBV6-5	TRBJ2-2	16
TGTGCCAGCAGCTTCGACCGGTCCGCCTACGAGCAGTACTTC	CASSFDRSAYEQYF	-	-	TRBV7-2	TRBJ2-7	14
TGTGCCAGCACCCTCGGACAAGGAAACTACAATGAGCAGTTCTTC	CASTLGQGNYNEQFF	-	few	TRBV7-8	TRBJ2-1	15
TGTGCCAGCAGCACCCTACAGGGTTTGAACACTGAAGCTTTCTTT	CASSTLQGLNTEAFF	-	-	TRBV7-9	TRBJ1-1	15
TGTGCCACCACTATAGGACGGTTAAATTCACCCCTCCACTTT	CATTIGRLNSPLHF	-	few	TRBV6-5	TRBJ1-6	14
TGTGCCAGCAGTTTAGTAGACGGAACCACAGATACGCAGTATTTT	CASSLVDGTTDTQYF	-	-	TRBV12-3/TRBV12-4	TRBJ2-3	15
TGTGCCAGTAGTATAGGCCCTTTCAACACTGAAGCTTTCTTT	CASSIGPFNTEAFF	-	few	TRBV19	TRBJ1-1	14
TGTGCCAGCAAATCCGGGACAGGGAATTACAATGAGCAGTTCTTC	CASKSGTGNYNEQFF	TRBD1	-	TRBV2	TRBJ2-1	15
TGTGCCAGCAGGGAACGAGGGACAGTCACTTATAGCAATCAGCCCCAGCATTTT	CASRERGTVTYSNQPQHF	TRBD1	few	TRBV6-1	TRBJ1-5	18
TGTGCCAGCAGCCCCCTGGGGGGGGGAGAGACCCAGTACTTC	CASSPLGGGETQYF	TRBD2	-	TRBV7-8	TRBJ2-5	14
TGTGCCAGCAGTTTATCTAGCGGGAGGACAGATACGCAGTATTTT	CASSLSSGRTDTQYF	TRBD2	few	TRBV27	TRBJ2-3	15
TGTGCCAGCAGCTTCCCCCCACACGGGACAGGGGCCACTAATGAAAAACTGTTTTTT	CASSFPPHGTGATNEKLFF	TRBD1	few	TRBV11-2	TRBJ1-4	19
TGTGCCAGCAGCTTAGTAGCAGGATCTGGGGCCAACGTCCTGACTTTC	CASSLVAGSGANVLTF	-	-	TRBV7-9	TRBJ2-6	16
TGTGCCAGCAGCTTTTCCTCGCGGGACGGGGCCTACGAGCAGTACTTC	CASSFSSRDGAYEQYF	-	-	TRBV7-2	TRBJ2-7	16
TGTGCCAGCAGCCAAGGGGGGCCTTATAGCAATCAGCCCCAGCATTTT	CASSQGGPYSNQPQHF	-	few	TRBV14	TRBJ1-5	16
TGCGCCAGCAGCTTTTCGCAGGGCGTGAGTGAAAAACTGTTTTTT	CASSFSQGVSEKLFF	-	few	TRBV5-1	TRBJ1-4	15
TGTGCCAGCAGCCAGGGACAGGGGGTCACCGGGGAGCTGTTTTTT	CASSQGQGVTGELFF	TRBD1	-	TRBV7-9	TRBJ2-2	15
TGTGCCAGCAGCTTGGGTCTAGCGGGGGCCACAGATACGCAGTATTTT	CASSLGLAGATDTQYF	TRBD2	few	TRBV5-4	TRBJ2-3	16
TGTGCCAGCAGCTTAGTCGGCGGACAGGGGCGGAGGACCCAGTACTTC	CASSLVGGQGRRTQYF	TRBD1	few	TRBV7-8	TRBJ2-5	16
TGTGCCAGCAGCTTAGGGACATCTGGAAACACCATATATTTT	CASSLGTSGNTIYF	-	many	TRBV7-8	TRBJ1-3	14